This T cell receptor (beta chain) was recorded in a study of T cell repertoires in cytomegalovirus infection. One entry per CDR3 protein, called by TCRdb with MiXCR from the reads. The sample shows about 140,000 distinct CDR3 sequences, roughly 6% of them seen only once. This CDR3 comprises 13 residues. V shed 6 bases, J shed 5 bases, and the junction held 4 bases outside the gene matches. Study-wide results and limits: Cumulative frequency (of public TCR beta family members) identified carriers of CMV plus the relevant HLA. Ex vivo responses were dominated by HLA-C-restricted CMV-specific TCR beta clonotypes.

Details on this clonotype: What it recognizes is unknown.

J is TRBJ1-5 and V is TRBV12-3 or TRBV12-4, with 7 bases fitting TRBD1. This clonotype was sampled from a human donor in good health (CMV status not recorded). Some clones in this sample may be carry-over from other donors' samples. Sequencing was performed on PBMCs. In DNA, the CDR3 is TGTGCCAGCAGGGGGACAGCCGATCAGCCCCAGCATTTT. This translates into CASRGTADQPQHF.